Sequencing of this T cell receptor (beta chain) was carried out in a study of cytomegalovirus exposure and HLA in healthy donors. Study details: A data release that came early held tens of millions of unique TCRs from HLA-typed donors. Overall study findings and caveats: Some V segments, including TRBV6-2 and TRBV6-3, were excluded as indistinguishable.

60 Vbeta and 13 Jbeta primers were used in PCR. This table comes from immunoSEQ multiplex PCR, and its TCRdb copy is limited to in-frame clones, with some not included. The table lists 75,000 or so clones, about 66% of them singletons. Comments on this clone: What it binds is not known.

This CDR3 has 13 residues. V lost 11 bases and J lost 2; bases outside the gene matches: 3. Germline V gene data show CDR1 as MNHNS and CDR2 as SASEGT. The TCR was taken from a man aged 35-49 years in good health and CMV-seropositive. What was sequenced was PBMCs. V usage is TRBV6-1 and J usage is TRBJ2-3, with TRBD1 matching over 11 bases. Written as DNA, the CDR3 is TGTGCCGGGACAGGGGGTAACACAGATACGCAGTATTTT. This sequence encodes CAGTGGNTDTQYF.